Each of the 20 T cell receptor beta chains below was sequenced from the same sample in a study of T cells in tuberculosis. Only in-frame clones appear in the TCRdb table, and some are missing; sequencing was by immunoSEQ multiplex PCR. The profile covers 30,000 to 40,000 clones, with approximately 90% appearing a single time and roughly 2.2% taken by the ten largest. Sequencing input: PBMCs. The receptors here all came from a donor aged 10-29 years with latent tuberculosis or without tuberculosis infection.

The rearrangement joins TRBV7-2 to TRBJ1-3; D is ambiguous. Per germline, CDR1 SGHTA and CDR2 FQGNSA. V dropped 3 bases and J dropped 0 bases, with 9 bases sitting between them. CDR3 size: 15 residues. Here the CDR3 reads CASSFWVASGNTIYF. CDR3 coding DNA: TGTGCCAGCAGCTTTTGGGTAGCCTCTGGAAACACCATATATTTT. The full variable domain, in which reference TRBV7-2 and TRBJ1-3 provide the parts outside the CDR3, is GAGVSQSPSNKVTEKGKDVELRCDPISGHTALYWYRQSLGQGLEFLIYFQGNSAPDKSGLPSDRFSAERTGGSVSTLTIQRTQQEDSAVYLCASSFWVASGNTIYFGEGSWLTVV.

The V call is TRBV7-9, the J call TRBJ2-7; the match to TRBD1 covers 8 bases. Losses at the gene ends were 3 bases for V and 5 bases for J; bases not matched to a gene: 12. CDR3 length: 16 amino acids. Germline V gene sequence: CDR1 SEHNR, CDR2 FQNEAQ (reference sequence). CDR3 in amino acids: CASSLGTGRPENEQYF. CDR3 sequence (DNA): TGTGCCAGCAGCTTGGGGACAGGAAGACCTGAGAACGAGCAGTACTTC.

The V gene is TRBV19, the J gene TRBJ1-2; 7 nucleotides align to TRBD1. CDR3 length equals 11 residues. Germline V gene data show CDR1 as LNHDA and CDR2 as SQIVND (reference sequence). With V trimmed by 8 bases and J by 5 bases, 2 bases remained unmatched. The CDR3 nucleotides read TGTGCCAGTGAGGACAGGTATGGCTACACCTTC. Protein: CASEDRYGYTF.

The chain uses TRBV30 and TRBJ2-5, with a weak D call TRBD1 (6 bases). Trimming stripped 5 bases from V and 4 bases from J, with 11 bases between. Germline V gene data show CDR1 as GTSNPN and CDR2 as SVGIG (reference sequence). The CDR3 has 12 residues. This CDR3 is CAWGGLGETQYF. The CDR3 DNA reads as TGTGCCTGGGGGGGCCTCGGAGAGACCCAGTACTTC. The variable domain in full, with the rest retrieved from reference TRBV30 and TRBJ2-5, is SQTIHQWPATLVQPVGSPLSLECTVEGTSNPNLYWYRQAAGRGLQLLFYSVGIGQISSEVPQNLSASRPQDRQFILSSKKLLLSDSGFYLCAWGGLGETQYFGPGTRLLVL.

The chain has TRBV29-1 and TRBJ2-3; 7 positions match TRBD2. CDR3 length: 17 residues. Trimming at V came to 2 bases and at J to 3 bases, leaving 14 bases not matched to a gene. Germline V lookup: CDR1 SQVTM, CDR2 ANQGSEA. The DNA for the CDR3 is TGCAGCGTTGAACGGGGGGACTTAGGGTTACGGACAGATACGCAGTATTTT. Its translation is CSVERGDLGLRTDTQYF.

The V call is TRBV27, the J call TRBJ2-7, with D uncertain. Germline CDR1 and CDR2: MNHEY and SMNVEV (reference sequence). The V end lost 0 bases, the J end lost 1 base, and 7 bases lay between the germline ends. The CDR3 spans 14 residues. The CDR3 spells CASSLSIGSYEQYF. In nucleotides, the CDR3 is TGTGCCAGCAGTTTATCGATCGGGTCCTACGAGCAGTACTTC.

The rearrangement uses TRBV28 and TRBJ1-2; D is ambiguous. With 6 bases removed from V and 4 bases from J, the gap between germline ends came to 9 bases. CDR3 length equals 12 residues. Germline V gene sequence: CDR1 MDHEN, CDR2 SYDVKM. The DNA of the CDR3 is TGTGCCAGCAGGGAGGAGTTCTATGGCTACACCTTC. It is translated as CASREEFYGYTF.

The chain couples TRBV7-2 to TRBJ1-1, with D uncertain. Germline V lookup: CDR1 SGHTA, CDR2 FQGNSA. V lost 2 bases and J 0 bases, leaving 10 bases between the germline ends. This CDR3 is 15 amino acids long. This CDR3 reads CASSLTGNMNTEAFF. CDR3 nucleotides: TGTGCCAGCAGCTTAACGGGAAACATGAACACTGAAGCTTTCTTT.

The chain carries TRBV11-2 and TRBJ1-2; maybe TRBD1 (5 bases). With 0 bases removed from V and 1 base from J, the gap between germline ends came to 6 bases. This CDR3 comprises 14 residues. The germline V gene encodes CDR1 SGHAT and CDR2 FQNNGV. The CDR3: CASSLEQGNYGYTF. For the CDR3, the DNA is TGTGCCAGCAGCTTAGAGCAGGGTAACTATGGCTACACCTTC.

V gene TRBV6-5 combines with J gene TRBJ2-5, with unresolved D. CDR3 length: 13 amino acids. V gave up 6 bases and J gave up 2 bases, with 10 bases separating them. Germline CDR1 and CDR2: MNHEY and SVGAGI. The CDR3: CASSIPGQETQYF. Here the CDR3 DNA reads TGTGCCAGCAGCATCCCCGGGCAAGAGACCCAGTACTTC.

J is TRBJ2-7 and V is TRBV5-1, with TRBD2 matching 8 bases. Germline V CDR1 and CDR2: SGHRS, YFSETQ. With V trimmed by 6 bases and J by 3 bases, 11 bases remained unmatched. CDR3 size: 15 residues. The CDR3 loop is CASKPFPGGDYEQYF. The CDR3 region has the DNA TGCGCCAGCAAACCTTTCCCGGGGGGGGACTACGAGCAGTACTTC.

This clone was recorded a few times. V and J are TRBV9 and TRBJ2-7, with 9 bases matching TRBD1. Germline V lookup: CDR1 SGDLS, CDR2 YYNGEE. Trimming took 3 bases from V and 1 from J; bases not matched to a gene: 8. CDR3 length: 16 residues. DNA of the CDR3: TGTGCCAGCAGCGGTACACCGGGACAGGGATCCTACGAGCAGTACTTC. Its translation: CASSGTPGQGSYEQYF.

The chain uses TRBV4-3 and TRBJ2-7; D not resolved. Germline CDR1 and CDR2: LGHNA and YSLEER. CDR3 length: 15 amino acids. Trimming took 4 bases from V and 3 from J, leaving 16 bases between them. The CDR3 region is CASSPTQVASYEQYF. For the CDR3, the DNA is TGCGCCAGCAGCCCAACCCAAGTGGCCAGCTACGAGCAGTACTTC.

The J gene is TRBJ1-1, the V gene TRBV15, with D possibly TRBD1 on 5 matching bases. Trimming shortened V by 3 bases and J by 0 bases, and 11 bases separated the two germline ends. The CDR3 runs 15 residues. Germline V gene lookup returns CDR1 LNHNV and CDR2 YYDKDF (reference sequence). CDR3 sequence reads: CATSSGGRMNTEAFF. CDR3 in DNA: TGTGCCACCAGCAGCGGGGGACGGATGAACACTGAAGCTTTCTTT.

This chain uses TRBV7-8 with TRBJ2-5; 16 bases are shared with TRBD2. Germline V gene lookup returns CDR1 SGHVS and CDR2 FQNEAQ. With 4 bases clipped from V and 7 bases from J, the junction kept 21 bases outside the gene matches. This CDR3 spans 21 amino acids. The CDR3 DNA sequence: TGTGCCAGCAGCTCATACACCCGAGGGACTAGCGGGGGGGCCCCATTGGGGACCCAGTACTTC. Protein sequence: CASSSYTRGTSGGAPLGTQYF.

This CDR3 reads CACGLAPQETQYF. The CDR3, as DNA: TGTGCCTGTGGACTAGCACCGCAAGAGACCCAGTACTTC. J is TRBJ2-5 and V is TRBV30; TRBD2 aligns across 8 bases. Trimming at V came to 6 bases and at J to 2 bases, leaving 5 bases not matched to a gene. This CDR3 is built from 13 residues. Germline loops: CDR1 GTSNPN, CDR2 SVGIG (reference sequence).

V is TRBV28 and J is TRBJ2-1; perhaps TRBD2 as D (6 bases). The CDR3 has 15 amino acids. V was pared by 6 bases and J by 7 bases, with 19 bases between. CDR1 and CDR2 (germline): MDHEN, SYDVKM. The CDR3 region has the DNA TGTGCCAGCAGCTCTCAACCGGGACTCCAAAATGAGCAGTTCTTC. This encodes CASSSQPGLQNEQFF.

This chain links TRBV19 with TRBJ2-5; D uncertain. The CDR3 runs to 12 residues. Germline assignment: CDR1 LNHDA and CDR2 SQIVND (reference sequence). The V gene lost 5 bases and the J gene lost 2 bases, with 6 bases spanning the gap. The CDR3 nucleotides are TGTGCCAGTAGTGAGGTACAAGAGACCCAGTACTTC. This gives the protein CASSEVQETQYF.

V is TRBV9 and J is TRBJ2-1, with D perhaps TRBD1 (5 bases). Trimming removed 4 bases from V and 4 bases from J, with 15 bases in between. The CDR3 contains 15 residues. The germline gives CDR1 SGDLS, CDR2 YYNGEE. The CDR3 nucleotides read TGTGCCAGCAGCCCGGTGAGACAGTTGTACAATGAGCAGTTCTTC. Translation gives CASSPVRQLYNEQFF. Looking up the rest from reference TRBV9 and TRBJ2-1 gives the full variable domain: DSGVTQTPKHLITATGQRVTLRCSPRSGDLSVYWYQQSLDQGLQFLIQYYNGEERAKGNILERFSAQQFPDLHSELNLSSLELGDSALYFCASSPVRQLYNEQFFGPGTRLTVL.

This sequence joins TRBV7-2 and TRBJ2-5; 8 bases fit TRBD1. The CDR3 sequence is 16 residues long. After removal of 4 bases from V and 5 bases from J, the junction contained 12 bases not matched to a gene. Per the germline V gene, CDR1 is SGHTA and CDR2 is FQGNSA. This chain's CDR3 is CASSSRPYRGAETQYF. The CDR3 nucleotides are TGTGCCAGCAGCTCACGGCCCTACAGGGGGGCGGAGACCCAGTACTTC.